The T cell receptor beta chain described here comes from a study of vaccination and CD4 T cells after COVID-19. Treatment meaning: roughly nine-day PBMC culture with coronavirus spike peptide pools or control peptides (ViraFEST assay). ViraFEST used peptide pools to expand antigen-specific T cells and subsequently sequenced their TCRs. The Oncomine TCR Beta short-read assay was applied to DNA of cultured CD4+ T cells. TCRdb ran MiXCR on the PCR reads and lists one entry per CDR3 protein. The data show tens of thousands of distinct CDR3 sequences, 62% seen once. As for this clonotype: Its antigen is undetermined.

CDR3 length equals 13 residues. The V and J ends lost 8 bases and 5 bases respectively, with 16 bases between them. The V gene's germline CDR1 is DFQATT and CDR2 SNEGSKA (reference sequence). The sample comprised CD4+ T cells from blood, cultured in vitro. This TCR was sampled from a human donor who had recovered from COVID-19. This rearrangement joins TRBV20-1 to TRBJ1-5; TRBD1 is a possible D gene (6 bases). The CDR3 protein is CSSKGQSHQPQHF. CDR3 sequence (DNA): TGCAGTTCCAAAGGACAGTCTCATCAGCCCCAGCATTTT.